This TCR beta chain was documented in a study of vaccination and CD4 T cells after COVID-19 (dated by TCRdb to between 2021 and 2024). About the investigation overall: Every convalescent patient had a positive nasal swab PCR test for SARS-CoV-2, with mild disease in eight to ten patients and severe disease in one. The convalescent cohort comprised six males and four females, including two Hispanic individuals, seven Caucasians, two Asians and one multiracial person. Two doses of either the Pfizer-BioNTech BNT162b2 vaccine (n=8) or the Moderna mRNA-1273 vaccine (n=2) were administered to participants. Post-COVID blood samples from convalescent patients were collected a median of approximately 100 days after diagnosis, with a range of roughly 30 to 170 days. Post-vaccine blood samples were taken a median of about 77 days after the second vaccine dose, with a range of roughly 14 to 241 days. Culture stimuli were overlapping spike peptide pools from SARS-CoV-2 and from the common cold coronaviruses HCoV-NL63, HCoV-OC43 and HCoV-229E. In control cultures, a CEFX viral epitope pool was used as positive control, an HIV-1 Nef peptide pool was used as negative control, or no peptide was added. In around nine COVID-19 convalescent patients and 4 infection-naive healthy vaccine recipients, the spike-specific CD4+ TCR repertoire before mRNA vaccination was compared with the repertoire after mRNA vaccination. What the work shows at the level of the full study, not this receptor alone: Of the vaccine-specific clones found in convalescent patients, nearly all (304 of 307) were mono-reactive for SARS-CoV-2 spike instead of being cross-reactive with common cold coronaviruses. In convalescent patients, a median approximately 90% of post-vaccine SARS-CoV-2-reactive clones were detected only after vaccination, suggesting vaccine-specific priming. The median count of SARS-CoV-2-reactive clonotypes went up from 21 after infection to about 41 after vaccination, although the change was not significant. The study included relatively few convalescent patients and did not analyze early timepoints after natural infection.

Library method: PCR. DNA from cultured CD4+ T cells underwent TCR sequencing with the Oncomine TCR Beta short-read assay at the Johns Hopkins FTIC core. The QIAamp micro DNA kit was used to extract genomic DNA from the cultured CD4+ T cells. Oncomine TCR Beta libraries made from cultured CD4+ T cells were pooled using unique dual indexes and sequenced on an Illumina iSeq 100. From the authors' description of their analysis: Non-productive sequences were removed, and CDR3s not starting with C, not ending with F or W, or shorter than 7 amino acids were discarded. Antigen-specific clonotypes were identified using the MANAFEST web application through comparison of peptide-stimulated wells with reference and other culture wells. An FDR below 0.05, an odds ratio above 5, and a productive frequency above 0.1% in at least two of three replicate wells were required for clones to be considered positive. A clonotype counted as cross-reactive if it showed significant expansion both in the SARS-CoV-2 spike wells and in at least one common cold coronavirus spike condition. Similarity between CDR3 sequences was evaluated in R version 3.6.1 using Levenshtein distances (stringdist) and unrooted phylogenetic trees (ape). TCRdb trimmed the raw reads at Q25, called clones with MiXCR and kept productive beta chains. Here each entry gathers all rows of one CDR3 protein and keeps the most common genes and DNA. These V and J calls rely on TCRdb rather than the paper's analysis. This sample lists over 4,500 distinct CDR3 sequences; approximately 48% were detected once. Together, the top ten hold around a fifth of the sample.

Reading the germline V gene gives CDR1 MNHNS and CDR2 SASEGT. The trim is 7 bases for V and 4 bases for J, with a gap of 13 bases between the germline ends. The CDR3 contains 14 residues, cysteine and phenylalanine counted. Just the 42-base CDR3 DNA is kept, in frame starting at base 1. The treatment or condition label here, explained by the study, means: approximately nine-day PBMC culture with coronavirus spike peptide pools or control peptides (ViraFEST assay). The study used the ViraFEST assay, which expanded antigen-specific T cells with peptide pools and then identified expanded clonotypes by TCR sequencing. Positive SARS-CoV-2 PCR tests in the convalescent patients dated from March to December 2020, before Alpha, Beta and Delta variants emerged in the United States. Each well held about 1.8 million PBMCs cultured with roughly 10 ug/ml peptide pools in IMDM containing around 5% human AB serum and roughly 9.3 IU/ml IL-2. On days 3 and 7, half of the culture medium was replaced with fresh IL-2-containing medium. After 10 to 11 days of culture, CD4+ T cells were isolated by negative selection using the EasySep CD4+ T cell isolation kit. PBMCs were separated from whole blood using Ficoll-Paque Plus gradient centrifugation and then either used fresh or cryopreserved at -140C. Culture conditions were generally each tested in triplicate wells.

On this clonotype: The specificity of this receptor is unknown. No qualities accompany the bases; no much larger clone lies one base away.

The sequence was obtained from a human donor who had recovered from COVID-19. Sequenced: CD4+ T cells from blood, cultured in vitro. The chain joins TRBV6-1 to TRBJ2-2; the D gene is possibly TRBD2, with 7 bases matching. The bases are TGTGCCAGCATTGCGGGGGCCAGCACCGGGGAGCTGTTTTTT. This yields the protein CASIAGASTGELFF.